The next 13 T cell receptor beta chains were all read from a single sample in a study of T cell repertoires in cytomegalovirus infection. TCRdb called the reads again in MiXCR, with one record for every CDR3 protein. This repertoire shows around 450,000 distinct CDR3 sequences, 30% to 40% found once; its top ten account for 12% to 15%. Sequenced input: PBMCs. All receptors come from a human donor in good health (CMV status not recorded). Some clones in this sample may be carry-over from other donors' samples.

The sample holds many counts of this clonotype. The chain employs TRBV7-9 and TRBJ1-3; D remains ambiguous. CDR1 SEHNR and CDR2 FQNEAQ come from the germline V gene (reference sequence). V was cut by 2 bases and J by 0 bases, with 8 bases left in between. This CDR3 has 15 residues. The CDR3 loop is CASSLTASSGNTIYF. CDR3 bases: TGTGCCAGCAGCTTAACCGCGAGCTCTGGAAACACCATATATTTT.

This clonotype was seen only a few times. The gene calls are TRBV4-2 and TRBJ2-3, with 13 bases aligning to TRBD2. This CDR3 has 21 residues. The junction had 18 bases not matched to a gene; V was cut back by 0 bases and J by 6 bases. Germline loops: CDR1 LGHNA, CDR2 YNFKEQ. As DNA, the CDR3 is TGTGCCAGCAGCCAAGATACCCTAACTAGCGGGGGGGCAGCTGCGACGGATACGCAGTATTTT. Amino acid sequence: CASSQDTLTSGGAAATDTQYF.

Only a few counts were recorded for this clonotype. The DNA of the CDR3 is TGTGCCAGCAGCTTTGGGACATCAAACACCGGGGAGCTGTTTTTT. Translated: CASSFGTSNTGELFF. The chain is built from TRBV7-8 and TRBJ2-2; D is perhaps TRBD1 (6 bases). The CDR3 sequence is 15 residues long. V was trimmed by 3 bases and J by 2 bases, leaving 10 bases between them. The germline V gene has CDR1 SGHVS and CDR2 FQNEAQ. Together with reference TRBV7-8 and TRBJ2-2, the CDR3 gives the full variable domain: GAGVSQSPRYKVAKRGQDVALRCDPISGHVSLFWYQQALGQGPEFLTYFQNEAQLDKSGLPSDRFFAERPEGSVSTLKIQRTQQEDSAVYLCASSFGTSNTGELFFGEGSRLTVL.

V is TRBV7-9 and J is TRBJ2-7, with D possibly matching TRBD1 (6 bases). The germline V and J ends were trimmed by 5 bases and 1 base, with 18 bases remaining between them. The CDR3 runs to 16 residues. In germline, CDR1 is SEHNR, CDR2 FQNEAQ (reference sequence). The CDR3 loop is CASSPAEGVRSYEQYF. DNA for the CDR3: TGTGCCAGCAGCCCCGCCGAGGGGGTTAGGTCCTACGAGCAGTACTTC.

This clonotype was observed many times. The chain joins TRBV11-2 to TRBJ2-1; 11 bases fit TRBD2. Per germline, CDR1 SGHAT and CDR2 FQNNGV. The length of the CDR3 is 15 residues. V lost 5 bases to trimming and J lost 2 bases; unmatched junction nucleotides: 2. The CDR3 loop is CASSAGLAAYNEQFF. The CDR3 DNA sequence: TGTGCCAGCAGCGCGGGACTAGCGGCCTACAATGAGCAGTTCTTC.

Only a few counts were recorded for this clonotype. This chain joins TRBV7-6 and TRBJ1-1; D is unclear. Deletions cut 1 base from V and 1 base from J, with 13 bases between. CDR3 length equals 16 residues. Germline CDR1 is SGHVS and CDR2 is FNYEAQ. The CDR3 DNA follows: TGTGCCAGCAGCTTAGGGACTCCCCAAGGGAACACTGAAGCTTTCTTT. This encodes CASSLGTPQGNTEAFF. Filled out from reference TRBV7-6 and TRBJ1-1, the complete variable domain reads GAGVSQSPRYKVTKRGQDVALRCDPISGHVSLYWYRQALGQGPEFLTYFNYEAQQDKSGLPNDRFSAERPEGSISTLTIQRTEQRDSAMYRCASSLGTPQGNTEAFFGQGTRLTVV.

The V and J genes are TRBV12-3 or TRBV12-4 and TRBJ1-2, with a possible D match to TRBD1 (5 bases). Between the trimmed V and J ends, which lost 7 bases and 5 bases, there was a span of 11 bases. This CDR3 has 12 residues. CDR3 nucleotide sequence: TGTGCCAGCAACTGGGGGGATTATGGCTACACCTTC. Protein: CASNWGDYGYTF.

This clonotype was found many times. V is TRBV7-2 and J is TRBJ1-5; no firm D call. In germline, CDR1 is SGHTA, CDR2 FQGNSA. This CDR3 region has 15 residues. Between the trimmed V and J ends, which lost 5 bases and 4 bases, there was a span of 15 bases. CDR3 residues: CASSPPGRSNQPQHF. The CDR3 DNA reads TGTGCCAGCAGCCCCCCCGGACGCAGTAATCAGCCCCAGCATTTT.

This clonotype was detected only a few times. Written as DNA, the CDR3 is TGTGCCAGCAGCGTTACGTCGCCTAATGAAAAACTGTTTTTT. Amino acids: CASSVTSPNEKLFF. J is TRBJ1-4 and V is TRBV5-5, with D unclear. The CDR3 has 14 residues. The V end was cut by 4 bases, the J end by 3 bases, with 10 bases between. Germline CDR1 reads SGHKS; CDR2 reads YYEKEE (reference sequence). Together with reference TRBV5-5 and TRBJ1-4, the CDR3 gives the full variable domain: DAGVTQSPTHLIKTRGQQVTLRCSPISGHKSVSWYQQVLGQGPQFIFQYYEKEERGRGNFPDRFSARQFPNYSSELNVNALLLGDSALYLCASSVTSPNEKLFFGSGTQLSVL.

This clonotype was recorded many times. This sequence joins TRBV7-7 and TRBJ2-5; no firm D call. The germline CDR1 and CDR2 sequences are SSHAT and FNYEAQ (reference sequence). V lost 5 bases and J 0 bases, leaving 10 bases between the germline ends. This CDR3 is built from 14 residues. The CDR3: CASSPGRNQETQYF. DNA of the CDR3: TGTGCCAGCAGCCCCGGACGGAACCAAGAGACCCAGTACTTC.

This clonotype was counted between two and nine times. This chain uses TRBV24-1 with TRBJ2-1; maybe TRBD2 (6 bases). The CDR3 consists of 17 residues. Germline values: CDR1 KGHDR, CDR2 SFDVKD. Deletions cut 0 bases from V and 0 bases from J, with 11 bases between. CDR3 DNA: TGTGCCACCAGTGATTTGACGTACGGGAGCTCCTACAATGAGCAGTTCTTC. Protein product: CATSDLTYGSSYNEQFF.

The J gene is TRBJ2-7, the V gene TRBV7-9, with 8 positions matching TRBD1. With 5 bases clipped from V and 7 bases from J, the junction kept 10 bases outside the gene matches. The CDR3 length is 14 residues. Per germline, CDR1 SEHNR and CDR2 FQNEAQ (reference sequence). In DNA, the CDR3 is TGTGCCAGCAGCGAAGGCAGGGGGCGCGGTGAGCAGTACTTC. Protein sequence: CASSEGRGRGEQYF.

V and J are TRBV4-3 and TRBJ1-1; 10 nucleotides match TRBD1. Trimming took 6 bases from V and 10 from J; bases not matched to a gene: 14. The CDR3 length is 15 residues. The germline CDR1 and CDR2 sequences are LGHNA and YSLEER. The CDR3 DNA follows: TGCGCCAGCAGTCCCGGGACAGGGGCGGGCGTGGGAGCTTTCTTT. Translating gives CASSPGTGAGVGAFF.